This T cell receptor (beta chain) is from a study of blood T cell repertoires in COVID-19 (dated by TCRdb to the early 2020s). Concerning the study at large: Collaborator samples came from the United States, Italy and Spain and covered acute and convalescent phases of COVID-19. The prospective study material was composed of cDNA or gDNA derived from T cells, B-cell-depleted T cells, or PBMCs. Deeply sampled blood TCRbeta repertoires from subjects exposed to, actively infected with, or recovered from COVID-19 were included in the dataset. The repertoires were released in a freely available public database intended as a resource for research on the immune response to SARS-CoV-2. Samples were obtained from the ongoing ImmuneRACE study (first 160 participants) and from about 1,300 subjects provided by 6 global collaborators. The sample metadata nearly always contained a de-identified subject ID, COVID-19 status, age in years and sex. HLA class I and class II types, where available, came from metadata supplied by the sample provider rather than from assay-based typing. Study-wide conclusions, independent of this receptor: The amount of clinical and demographic metadata varied by source and participant and was provided uncurated.

Concerning this clone itself: There is no known antigen for this receptor. The input lacks base qualities; no much larger clone sits a single base away.

The immunoSEQ Assay, a bias-controlled multiplex PCR, was used to amplify TCRbeta CDR3 regions from genomic DNA. Concerning the study's data processing: The number of nucleated cells in each sample was estimated by amplification of reference gene primers within the assay. To quantify the absolute abundance of each unique TCRbeta CDR3 rearrangement, sequence reads were collapsed and filtered. Productive Simpson clonality was computed per sample as the square root of Simpson's diversity index over productive rearrangements. Imported from immuneACCESS, the table was reduced by TCRdb to in-frame sequences with V and J called. These copies leave out some clones; in studies compared against another copy, an unresolved V gene accounts for under half, and the cause of the remainder is not known. The V and J calls and clone size were taken over from that table, and D and trimming were inferred from the DNA. In this sample the table shows over 300,000 clones, 90% of which occur a single time. The ten largest clonotypes hold around 7% of the sample.

Collaborating institutions collected whole blood in K2EDTA tubes following their own protocols. For TCRbeta analysis, collaborator samples were shipped as frozen whole blood, as isolated PBMCs, or as DNA extracted from either sample type. V is shortened by 1 base, J by 2 bases, and the region joining them spans 12 bases. There are 16 amino acids in the CDR3, from cysteine to phenylalanine inclusive. The sequence is cut down to CDR3 DNA, 48 bases in frame from base 1. The germline V gene supplies CDR1 SGHVS and CDR2 FNYEAQ. This receptor was taken from a young man with active or convalescent COVID-19. This chain is built from TRBV7-6 and TRBJ1-3; the D gene is perhaps TRBD1, on 5 matching bases. Sequencing was performed on peripheral blood. The sequenced DNA: TGTGCCAGCAGCTTAGAAGTGGGGCTGACTGGAAACACCATATATTTT. This gives the protein CASSLEVGLTGNTIYF.